The rows below give T cell receptor beta chains drawn from one sample of a study of CD8 T cells in Susac syndrome. One entry per CDR3 protein, called by TCRdb with MiXCR from the immunoSEQ multiplex PCR reads. Among hundreds of thousands of distinct CDR3 sequences, around 83% were seen once, and the ten largest hold around 0.12%. The sample taken for sequencing was CD8+ T cells from PBMCs. The receptors stem from a human donor with multiple sclerosis. Each CDR3 is given with its conserved first and last residue. A D gene is named only where the DNA matches it firmly. Size values are once, few and many counts, or a class for expanded clones, and some rows have none.

V gene	clone size	D gene	J gene	CDR3 DNA	CDR3 protein
TRBV4-1	-	TRBD2	TRBJ2-7	TGCGCCAGCAGCCTCGGGACTAGCGGGAGGAGCTCCTACGAGCAGTACTTC	CASSLGTSGRSSYEQYF
TRBV20-1	-	TRBD2	TRBJ2-4	TGCAGTGCTAGAGATGTGACTAGCGGCAAAAACATTCAGTACTTC	CSARDVTSGKNIQYF
TRBV12-3/TRBV12-4	-	-	TRBJ2-7	TGTGCCAGCAGTTTAAGGGTTTGGGGGCCGGGCGAGCAGTACTTC	CASSLRVWGPGEQYF
TRBV12-3/TRBV12-4	-	-	TRBJ1-3	TGTGCCAGCAGTTCGCTCGGGACTTCGGGCACCATATATTTT	CASSSLGTSGTIYF
TRBV19	-	-	TRBJ1-5	TGTGCCAGTAGGACAGCCTGGGGTAGCAATCAGCCCCAGCATTTT	CASRTAWGSNQPQHF
TRBV5-1	few	TRBD1	TRBJ2-1	TGCGCCAGCAGCTGGGGACAGGGGCGGAATGAGCAGTTCTTC	CASSWGQGRNEQFF
TRBV27	-	TRBD1	TRBJ1-1	TGTGCCAGCAGTATCCGGACAGGGTTGGACACTAAAGCTTTCTTT	CASSIRTGLDTKAFF
TRBV6-2/TRBV6-3	-	TRBD2	TRBJ2-1	TGTGCCAGCAGTTACTCTGGGACTAGCGTAGTCGGGCAGTTCTTC	CASSYSGTSVVGQFF
TRBV11-2	-	TRBD1	TRBJ2-3	TGTGCCAGCAGATGGACAGGATCTGTCACAGATACGCAGTATTTT	CASRWTGSVTDTQYF
TRBV29-1	-	-	TRBJ2-2	TGCAGCGTTGGGCTAGGATCCACCGGGGAGCTGTTTTTT	CSVGLGSTGELFF
TRBV27	few	-	TRBJ2-7	TGTGCCAGCAGTTTAGCTATATACTCCGAGCAGTACTTC	CASSLAIYSEQYF
TRBV28	few	TRBD2	TRBJ2-7	TGTGCCAGCAGTGTCTCGGGGGGCGAGCAGTACTTC	CASSVSGGEQYF
TRBV27	-	-	TRBJ2-7	TGTGCCAGTCGGCCAGGGGCTCCTTCCTACGAGCAGTACTTC	CASRPGAPSYEQYF
TRBV27	-	-	TRBJ2-7	TGTGCCAGCAGTTTACGGGCCGATCCCTACGAGCAGTACTTC	CASSLRADPYEQYF
TRBV11-2	-	-	TRBJ2-5	TGTGCCAGCACCATTAGTGGGGATCAAGAGACCCAGTACTTC	CASTISGDQETQYF
TRBV3-1	-	TRBD2	TRBJ2-2	TGTGCCAGCAGCCTCCTAGCGGGACTGGCGCTTATCGGGGAGCTGTTTTTT	CASSLLAGLALIGELFF
TRBV10-3	-	-	TRBJ1-2	TGTGCCATCAGTGAGTCGATTGGCAGAGACTACACCTTC	CAISESIGRDYTF
TRBV12-3/TRBV12-4	-	-	TRBJ2-2	TGTGCCAGCAGTTTGGGGCAAGGAGGCCCCAACACCGGGGAGCTGTTTTTT	CASSLGQGGPNTGELFF
TRBV4-1	-	TRBD2	TRBJ2-5	TGCGCCAGCAGCCAAGAAGGTGGACTAGCGGGGGACTTCCAAGAGACCCAGTACTTC	CASSQEGGLAGDFQETQYF
TRBV5-5	once	TRBD1	TRBJ1-2	TGTGCCACCTGGGGCAGGGGGCAACTTGGCTATGGCTACACCTTC	CATWGRGQLGYGYTF
TRBV12-3/TRBV12-4	-	-	TRBJ1-1	TGTGCCAGCAGTCGGGGACTCCTGAACACTGAAGCTTTCTTT	CASSRGLLNTEAFF
TRBV12-3/TRBV12-4	once	TRBD2	TRBJ2-7	TGTGCCAGCAGCACTAGCGGGTACGTCTACGAGCAGTACTTC	CASSTSGYVYEQYF
TRBV6-1	-	TRBD1	TRBJ1-1	TGTGCCAGCACTGAGGGGGCTGGCACTGAAGCTTTCTTT	CASTEGAGTEAFF
TRBV27	-	-	TRBJ2-1	TGTGCCAGCAGCCCATCAGGGGACCCGCAGTTCTTC	CASSPSGDPQFF
TRBV4-1	-	-	TRBJ1-1	TGCGCCAGCAGCCAAGCTCAGGGACTGAACACTGAAGCTTTCTTT	CASSQAQGLNTEAFF
TRBV6-5	-	-	TRBJ1-3	TGTGCCAGCAGCCCTATCGGAAGTGGAAACACCATATATTTT	CASSPIGSGNTIYF
TRBV5-6	-	-	TRBJ1-2	TGTGCCAGCAGCTTGGCCTCGGGGGCGCAGGGTGGCTACACCTTC	CASSLASGAQGGYTF
TRBV4-1	once	-	TRBJ2-3	TGCGCCAGCAGCCCAAGTATAGGGGAGGCAGGCACAGATACGCAGTATTTT	CASSPSIGEAGTDTQYF
TRBV6-1	-	TRBD1	TRBJ2-7	TGTGCCAGCAGTGAACCCCCGGGACAGGCCTACGAGCAGTACTTC	CASSEPPGQAYEQYF
TRBV7-6	-	TRBD2	TRBJ2-7	TGTGCCAGCAGCGTAGGGACCCGGGGGACTAGCGGGGGGGACCCCTACGAGCAGTACTTC	CASSVGTRGTSGGDPYEQYF
TRBV19	-	-	TRBJ2-7	TGTGCCAGTAGATCGTCATCAGGGGAGAGGTACGAGCAGTACTTC	CASRSSSGERYEQYF
TRBV30	-	-	TRBJ1-4	TGTGCCTGGAGCTTCACAGGGATTAATGAAAAACTGTTTTTT	CAWSFTGINEKLFF
TRBV10-3	-	-	TRBJ2-7	TGTGCCATCAGTGAACAGAATTACGAGCAGTACTTC	CAISEQNYEQYF
TRBV4-1	-	-	TRBJ2-7	TGCGCCAGCAGTTGGGGGCGGTTTGACGAGCAGTACTTC	CASSWGRFDEQYF
TRBV4-1	-	-	TRBJ2-7	TGCGCCAGCAGCCCCCCTGGGAGCGGGCATAACGAGCAGTACTTC	CASSPPGSGHNEQYF
TRBV10-3	-	-	TRBJ1-1	TGTGCCATCAGTGACCCTATAGGGGGGGAAGCTTTCTTT	CAISDPIGGEAFF
TRBV30	-	TRBD1	TRBJ1-1	TGTGCCTGCTTGACAGGGGGCGAAGGAAACACTGAAGCTTTCTTT	CACLTGGEGNTEAFF
TRBV27	-	-	TRBJ2-2	TGTGCCAGCAGTTCCCTTTCGAACACCGGGGAGCTGTTTTTT	CASSSLSNTGELFF
TRBV19	-	-	TRBJ2-1	TGTGCCAGTAGTATAGTAGGACGTGGTGAGCAGTTCTTC	CASSIVGRGEQFF
TRBV20-1	-	-	TRBJ2-7	TGCAGTGCTGGGGACTCACCGGCCTACGAGCAGTACTTC	CSAGDSPAYEQYF
TRBV3-1	-	TRBD1	TRBJ2-5	TGTGCCAGCAGCCGGGACAGCGGCGAGACCCAGTACTTC	CASSRDSGETQYF
TRBV7-9	few	-	TRBJ1-1	TGTGCCAGCAGCTTAGGTGGGTCGGCTGAAGCTTTCTTT	CASSLGGSAEAFF
TRBV28	-	TRBD1	TRBJ1-1	TGTGCCAGCAGTCCCTGGGACAGGGCGAACACTGAAGCTTTCTTT	CASSPWDRANTEAFF
TRBV4-1	-	-	TRBJ1-1	TGCGCCAGCAGCCACTCCGGGATGAACACTGAAGCTTTCTTT	CASSHSGMNTEAFF
TRBV7-8	-	-	TRBJ2-1	TGTGCCAGCAGAGGGCTGGGGGCGAATGAGCAGTTCTTC	CASRGLGANEQFF